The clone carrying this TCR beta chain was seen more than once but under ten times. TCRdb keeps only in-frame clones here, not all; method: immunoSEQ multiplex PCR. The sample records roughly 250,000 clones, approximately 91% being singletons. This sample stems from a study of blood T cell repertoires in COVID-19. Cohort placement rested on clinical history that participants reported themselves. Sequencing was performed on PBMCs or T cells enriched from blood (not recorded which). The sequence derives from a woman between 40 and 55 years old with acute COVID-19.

The DNA for the CDR3 is TGTGCCAGTATTAGCGAGACTACAGATACGCAGTATTTT. It is translated as CASISETTDTQYF. The V call is TRBV19, the J call TRBJ2-3; D is possibly TRBD2 (5 bases). V was shortened by 7 bases and J by 3 bases, with 11 bases between the two germline ends. This CDR3 contains 13 residues. CDR1 and CDR2 (germline): LNHDA, SQIVND (reference sequence).